This T cell receptor beta chain derives from a study of blood T cell repertoires in COVID-19. Study information: Material from acute and convalescent COVID-19 was sourced from the United States, Italy and Spain. The cDNA or gDNA used as material had been derived from T cells, B-cell-depleted T cells, or PBMCs.

This CDR3 comprises 14 residues. Per germline, CDR1 SGHAT and CDR2 FQNNGV. V shed 4 bases and J 8 bases; nucleotides not matched to a gene: 8. Original handling: By means of reference gene primer amplification, nucleated cell counts were estimated. Sequenced by immunoSEQ multiplex PCR; TCRdb stores in-frame clones only, minus some. V and J calls and clone size follow that table, whereas D and trimming were derived from the DNA. The sample holds around 170,000 clones; under 90% are singletons and the top ten take approximately 14%. Material for sequencing was peripheral blood. This TCR was sampled from a man aged 30-40 years with active or convalescent COVID-19. The rearrangement joins TRBV11-2 to TRBJ2-7; TRBD1 matches at 10 bases. The DNA for the CDR3 is TGTGCCAGCAGCTCCTACGGGACAGGGGTCCAGCAGTACTTC. This translates into CASSSYGTGVQQYF.